Reported below is one TCR beta chain. Antigen specificity is unknown. TCRdb keeps only in-frame clones here, not all; method: immunoSEQ multiplex PCR. The sample carries some 64,000 clones, approximately 92% recorded once. V lost 5 bases, J lost 2 bases, and 17 bases lay in between. Germline assignment: CDR1 LGHNT and CDR2 FRNRAP. The CDR3 spans 16 residues. This sample was taken from a study of OX40 agonist ivuxolimab in advanced cancers. Study in general: The group had a mean age of around 60 years, ranged from roughly 20 to 80, and was 80% to 85% male. Study-wide findings and caveats: Expanded clones were, on average, more numerous among CD8+ T cells than CD4+. By week 6 at 0.1 to 3.0 mg/kg, blood CD4+ and CD8+ T cells had expanded clonally. Partial responders receiving 0.1-3.0 mg/kg showed among the lowest clonal expansion.

Sequencing was performed on CD4+ or CD8+ T cells sorted from blood, taken in a trial of the OX40 agonist ivuxolimab. The chain joins TRBV12-5 to TRBJ2-3; the D gene is possibly TRBD2 (5 bases). This TCR was sampled from an adult with an advanced solid tumor such as melanoma, head and neck, liver or kidney cancer. The CDR3 region is CASGAPRGLYTDTQYF. In nucleotides, the CDR3 is TGTGCTAGTGGTGCTCCCCGGGGTTTATACACAGATACGCAGTATTTT.